These 20 T cell receptor beta chains were sequenced from one sample in a study of cytomegalovirus exposure and HLA in healthy donors. 60 Vbeta and 13 Jbeta primers were used in PCR. Using immunoSEQ multiplex PCR, the repertoire was profiled, and TCRdb retains in-frame clones only, with some absent. Of around 150,000 clones detected, 87% appear once; the ten largest clones hold about 0.93%. Sequenced material: PBMCs. These receptors were taken from a woman aged 25 to 39 in good health and CMV-seronegative.

On this clone itself: One junction end does not reproduce the germline sequence, and a read error may be involved. The chain carries TRBV7-9 and TRBJ1-5, with no clear D. The CDR3 is 17 residues long. Germline CDR1 is SEHNR and CDR2 is FQNEAQ (reference sequence). This CDR3 reads CSSSLELGGNSNQPQHF. CDR3 coding DNA: TGTTCCAGCAGCTTAGAACTCGGCGGCAATAGCAATCAGCCCCAGCATTTT.

This chain links TRBV4-1 with TRBJ1-2, with D possibly matching TRBD1 (6 bases). CDR3 length: 16 residues. CDR1 is MGHRA and CDR2 is YSYEKL in the germline V gene. V was shortened by 4 bases and J by 5 bases, with 20 bases between the two germline ends. This chain's CDR3 is CASSPGGQGPLYGYTF. CDR3 sequence (DNA): TGCGCCAGCAGCCCCGGGGGGCAGGGACCATTGTATGGCTACACCTTC.

The chain joins TRBV6-5 to TRBJ1-2; 9 bases match TRBD1. Germline values: CDR1 MNHEY, CDR2 SVGAGI. The CDR3 contains 14 residues. V shed 6 bases, J shed 3 bases, and the junction held 5 bases outside the gene matches. The DNA for the CDR3 is TGTGCCAGCAGGAACAGGGGGCGGTACTATGGCTACACCTTC. Its translation is CASRNRGRYYGYTF.

V is TRBV7-2 and J is TRBJ2-5, with 8 bases lining up with TRBD2. Germline V gives CDR1 SGHTA, CDR2 FQGNSA. Germline trimming cut 2 bases from V and 5 bases from J; bases unmatched to any gene: 7. This CDR3 has 15 residues. The CDR3 loop is CASSLFSGMRETQYF. The CDR3 bases are TGTGCCAGCAGCTTATTTAGCGGGATGCGGGAGACCCAGTACTTC.

The rearrangement links TRBV27 to TRBJ2-7, with 12 bases identical to TRBD2. CDR1 MNHEY and CDR2 SMNVEV come from the germline V gene (reference sequence). V gave up 1 base and J gave up 5 bases; unmatched junction bases: 9. This CDR3 comprises 17 residues. The CDR3 loop is CASSLWSSGGAGHEQYF. The CDR3 coding sequence is TGTGCCAGCAGTTTATGGTCTAGCGGGGGGGCCGGCCACGAGCAGTACTTC.

V usage is TRBV4-1 and J usage is TRBJ2-7, with TRBD2 matching over 7 bases. The CDR3 runs to 15 residues. J was trimmed by 2 bases and V by 4 bases; bases with no gene match: 8. Germline lookup yields CDR1 MGHRA and CDR2 YSYEKL. Here the CDR3 reads CASSLGPGTTYEQYF. In DNA, the CDR3 is TGCGCCAGCAGCCTTGGACCTGGGACTACCTACGAGCAGTACTTC.

The V and J genes are TRBV11-2 and TRBJ1-1, with D maybe TRBD1 (6 bases). The CDR3 totals 19 residues. V was clipped by 3 bases and J by 1 base, with 24 bases between them. Looked up from germline, CDR1 is SGHAT and CDR2 is FQNNGV. CDR3 nucleotide sequence: TGTGCCAGCAGCTTTTCTTTCCCGGGAAGGGACAAGAGGAACACTGAAGCTTTCTTT. Its translation is CASSFSFPGRDKRNTEAFF.

This clone was seen once. The chain links TRBV9 to TRBJ2-1; 11 bases are a match to TRBD2. This CDR3 is 22 amino acids long. J was trimmed by 1 base and V by 0 bases; bases with no gene match: 18. Germline CDR1 is SGDLS and CDR2 is YYNGEE. The DNA for the CDR3 is TGTGCCAGCAGCGTAGATCCCCCGTCTAGCGGGGGGACGGGCGGGTCCTACAATGAGCAGTTCTTC. Residues: CASSVDPPSSGGTGGSYNEQFF.

The chain joins TRBV27 to TRBJ1-2, with D maybe TRBD1 (5 bases). V lost 5 bases, J lost 3 bases, and 7 bases lay in between. The length of the CDR3 is 12 residues. Germline V gives CDR1 MNHEY, CDR2 SMNVEV (reference sequence). Written as DNA, the CDR3 is TGTGCCAGCAGTCGGGGGGACTATGGCTACACCTTC. This codes for CASSRGDYGYTF.

The V call is TRBV5-1, the J call TRBJ2-1, with D perhaps TRBD2 (5 bases). Germline V gene data show CDR1 as SGHRS and CDR2 as YFSETQ. There are 13 residues in the CDR3. Trimming took 4 bases from V and 3 from J, leaving 8 bases between them. As DNA, the CDR3 is TGCGCCAGCAGCCGGGGAGACTACAATGAGCAGTTCTTC. This codes for CASSRGDYNEQFF.

The rearrangement links TRBV6-5 to TRBJ1-1; possible D gene TRBD1, 6 bases. Trimming stripped 6 bases from V and 3 bases from J, with 17 bases between. CDR3 length equals 15 residues. Germline values: CDR1 MNHEY, CDR2 SVGAGI. The CDR3 DNA reads TGTGCCAGCAGAGGAGCCGGGACACAAGACACTGAAGCTTTCTTT. Its translation is CASRGAGTQDTEAFF.

CDR3 sequence: CASSHLAGGPGEQFF. The CDR3 nucleotides read TGTGCCAGCAGTCACCTAGCGGGAGGGCCGGGTGAGCAGTTCTTC. The chain is built from TRBV6-4 and TRBJ2-1; 12 bases are a match to TRBD2. J lost 9 bases, V lost 5 bases, and 8 bases had no gene match. This CDR3 is 15 amino acids long. The germline gives CDR1 MRHNA, CDR2 SNTAGT.

The chain is built from TRBV28 and TRBJ2-7, with TRBD1 matching over 10 bases. CDR1 MDHEN and CDR2 SYDVKM come from the germline V gene. This CDR3 is built from 16 residues. After removal of 8 bases from V and 5 bases from J, the junction contained 15 bases not matched to a gene. The CDR3 here is CASSIPDGTGDHEQYF. The CDR3 DNA reads as TGTGCCAGCTCCATCCCCGACGGGACAGGGGATCACGAGCAGTACTTC.

The V gene is TRBV27, the J gene TRBJ2-1; 15 bases are a match to TRBD2. V shed 5 bases and J 2 bases; nucleotides not matched to a gene: 10. The CDR3 runs to 19 residues. Germline V CDR1 and CDR2: MNHEY, SMNVEV (reference sequence). DNA for the CDR3: TGTGCCAGCAGTACGTCCGGGACTAGCGGGAGGTTACCCTACAATGAGCAGTTCTTC. It yields the protein CASSTSGTSGRLPYNEQFF.

This chain connects TRBV2 to TRBJ2-7; D gene ambiguous. Trimming shortened V by 3 bases and J by 5 bases, and 5 bases separated the two germline ends. Germline CDR1 is SNHLY and CDR2 is FYNNEI. The CDR3 loop spans 11 amino acids. The CDR3 DNA reads TGTGCCAGCAGTGAGCGAGACGAGCAGTACTTC. The encoded protein is CASSERDEQYF. The full variable domain, in which reference TRBV2 and TRBJ2-7 provide the parts outside the CDR3, is EPEVTQTPSHQVTQMGQEVILRCVPISNHLYFYWYRQILGQKVEFLVSFYNNEISEKSEIFDDQFSVERPDGSNFTLKIRSTKLEDSAMYFCASSERDEQYFGPGTRLTVT.

The J gene is TRBJ2-7, the V gene TRBV11-1, with TRBD2 identical over 11 bases. The germline CDR1 and CDR2 sequences are SGHAT and FQDESV (reference sequence). The junction had 9 bases not matched to a gene; V was cut back by 0 bases and J by 5 bases. The CDR3 sequence is 17 residues long. The CDR3 coding sequence is TGTGCCAGCAGCTTAGCTCGGACTAGCGGGTTTCGGGACGAGCAGTACTTC. Translated: CASSLARTSGFRDEQYF.

This chain connects TRBV6-5 to TRBJ1-1; possible D gene TRBD1, 6 bases. The CDR3 is 14 residues long. Germline V gives CDR1 MNHEY, CDR2 SVGAGI. V was pared by 6 bases and J by 4 bases, with 15 bases between. CDR3 amino acids: CASRNNRVGTEAFF. The CDR3 DNA is TGTGCCAGCAGAAACAACAGGGTTGGCACTGAAGCTTTCTTT.

The chain is built from TRBV6-6 and TRBJ1-2, with D perhaps matching TRBD1 (6 bases). Trimming took 0 bases from V and 4 from J, leaving 12 bases between them. The CDR3 totals 15 residues. Germline CDR1 and CDR2: MNHNY and SVGAGI (reference sequence). CDR3 DNA: TGTGCCAGCAGTTACTCGAAGGGGGAGGGCTATGGCTACACCTTC. Translation gives CASSYSKGEGYGYTF.

This clone turned up a few times. The chain combines TRBV7-9 with TRBJ2-5, with a weak D call TRBD2 (6 bases). Trimming took 1 base from V and 5 from J, leaving 8 bases between them. The CDR3 runs 13 residues. Germline CDR1 and CDR2: SEHNR and FQNEAQ (reference sequence). The CDR3 reads CASSLEGRETQYF. CDR3 coding DNA: TGTGCCAGCAGCTTAGAGGGGAGGGAGACCCAGTACTTC.

This clone has a handful of counts. The genes are TRBV6-1 and TRBJ2-6; 7 nucleotides line up with TRBD1. This CDR3 region has 14 residues. Germline V CDR1 and CDR2: MNHNS, SASEGT. With 4 bases clipped from V and 6 bases from J, the junction kept 3 bases outside the gene matches. CDR3 amino acids: CASSVDRAANVLTF. The CDR3 DNA reads TGTGCCAGCAGTGTTGACAGGGCGGCCAACGTCCTGACTTTC.